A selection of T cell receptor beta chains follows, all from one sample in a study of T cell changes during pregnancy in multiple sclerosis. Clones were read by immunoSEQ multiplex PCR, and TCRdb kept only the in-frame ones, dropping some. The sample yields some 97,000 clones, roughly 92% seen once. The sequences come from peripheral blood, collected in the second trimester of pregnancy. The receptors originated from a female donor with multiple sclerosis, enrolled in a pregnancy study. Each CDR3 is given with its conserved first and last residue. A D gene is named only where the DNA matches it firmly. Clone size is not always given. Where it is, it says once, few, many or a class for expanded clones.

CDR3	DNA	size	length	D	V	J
CASSPPGLSVETQYF	TGTGCCAGCAGCCCCCCCGGACTTAGCGTGGAGACCCAGTACTTC	NA	15	NA	TRBV7-2	TRBJ2-5
CASMRTSGRTDTQYF	TGTGCCAGCATGAGGACTAGCGGACGCACAGATACGCAGTATTTT	NA	15	TRBD2	TRBV2	TRBJ2-3
CASSPGETTEAFF	TGTGCCAGCAGCCCTGGGGAGACCACTGAAGCTTTCTTT	NA	13	NA	TRBV11-1	TRBJ1-1
CASSTGQGGTEAFF	TGCGCCAGCAGCACCGGACAGGGTGGTACTGAAGCTTTCTTT	NA	14	TRBD1	TRBV5-1	TRBJ1-1
CASSSLTFLSTDTQYF	TGTGCCAGCAGCTCCTTGACTTTCCTTAGCACAGATACGCAGTATTTT	once	16	NA	TRBV7-9	TRBJ2-3
CASSLSTGTGDYGYTF	TGTGCCAGCAGCCTATCAACCGGGACAGGGGACTATGGCTACACCTTC	NA	16	TRBD1	TRBV5-6	TRBJ1-2
CASSLRQGAREKLFF	TGTGCCAGCAGTTTAAGACAGGGGGCCCGAGAAAAACTGTTTTTT	once	15	TRBD1	TRBV6-6	TRBJ1-4
CASSGAGQAYDSNQPQHF	TGTGCCAGCAGCGGGGCGGGACAGGCATACGATAGCAATCAGCCCCAGCATTTT	NA	18	NA	TRBV21-1	TRBJ1-5
CASSLGPAGGSGYTF	TGTGCCAGCAGCTTAGGTCCGGCAGGGGGGAGTGGCTACACCTTC	NA	15	TRBD1	TRBV7-8	TRBJ1-2
CASSLGTSYETQYF	TGCGCCAGCAGCCTCGGGACTAGCTATGAGACCCAGTACTTC	NA	14	TRBD2	TRBV5-1	TRBJ2-5
CASSVQAYNSPLHF	TGTGCCAGCAGCGTCCAGGCCTATAATTCACCCCTCCACTTT	NA	14	NA	TRBV27	TRBJ1-6
CASRGQGLTNTEAFF	TGTGCCAGTAGGGGACAGGGGTTGACGAACACTGAAGCTTTCTTT	NA	15	TRBD1	TRBV19	TRBJ1-1
CASSFAGAPNEKLFF	TGTGCCAGCAGCTTTGCAGGGGCCCCTAATGAAAAACTGTTTTTT	NA	15	NA	TRBV7-2	TRBJ1-4
CASSSPVAGYYGYTF	TGTGCCAGCAGTTCCCCCGTGGCAGGGTACTATGGCTACACCTTC	NA	15	NA	TRBV6-5	TRBJ1-2
CASSRDRGGRSNEQYF	TGTGCCAGCAGCCGAGACCGGGGAGGGCGCTCCAACGAGCAGTACTTC	few	16	TRBD2	TRBV28	TRBJ2-7
CSVDGPYGYTF	TGCAGCGTTGACGGTCCCTATGGCTACACCTTC	NA	11	NA	TRBV29-1	TRBJ1-2
CASSPALLANEQFF	TGTGCCAGCAGCCCCGCATTGTTAGCGAATGAGCAGTTCTTC	NA	14	NA	TRBV4-2	TRBJ2-1
CASSKGYDGYTF	TGTGCCAGCAGCAAAGGCTACGATGGCTACACCTTC	NA	12	NA	TRBV21-1	TRBJ1-2
CASSYPGTGIHEQFF	TGTGCCAGCAGCTACCCCGGGACAGGGATCCATGAGCAGTTCTTC	NA	15	TRBD1	TRBV5-4	TRBJ2-1
CASSLDRASLIGEQYF	TGCGCCAGCAGCTTGGATCGGGCTAGCCTGATAGGGGAGCAGTACTTC	once	16	NA	TRBV5-1	TRBJ2-7
CASSDAGPNTGELFF	TGTGCCAGCAGTGACGCAGGGCCGAACACCGGGGAGCTGTTTTTT	NA	15	NA	TRBV6-1	TRBJ2-2
CASSEMGGGAAEDTQYF	TGTGCCAGCAGTGAAATGGGTGGGGGGGCCGCCGAAGATACGCAGTATTTT	NA	17	NA	TRBV6-1	TRBJ2-3
CASSPLSGGLGYTF	TGTGCCAGCAGCCCACTTTCAGGGGGCCTTGGCTACACCTTC	NA	14	TRBD1	TRBV7-9	TRBJ1-2
CAISDPGQGFMNTEAFF	TGTGCCATCAGTGATCCGGGACAGGGTTTTATGAACACTGAAGCTTTCTTT	NA	17	TRBD1	TRBV10-3	TRBJ1-1
CASSVGLAGGYEQYF	TGTGCCAGCAGCGTAGGTCTAGCGGGAGGTTACGAGCAGTACTTC	NA	15	TRBD2	TRBV9	TRBJ2-7
CASSLLSSSDEQYF	TGTGCCAGCAGCTTACTGTCTAGTTCTGACGAGCAGTACTTC	NA	14	NA	TRBV7-9	TRBJ2-7
CASSVQGSNEKLFF	TGTGCCAGCAGCGTCCAGGGCTCTAATGAAAAACTGTTTTTT	NA	14	NA	TRBV9	TRBJ1-4
CASSLGPYNSPLHF	TGTGCCAGCAGCTTAGGGCCCTATAATTCACCCCTCCACTTT	NA	14	NA	TRBV7-2	TRBJ1-6
CASSQGKLAGGFQETQYF	TGTGCCAGCAGCCAAGGAAAATTAGCGGGAGGTTTCCAAGAGACCCAGTACTTC	NA	18	TRBD2	TRBV14	TRBJ2-5
CASSPKTNTGELFF	TGTGCCAGCTCCCCTAAAACGAACACCGGGGAGCTGTTTTTT	NA	14	NA	TRBV6-1	TRBJ2-2
CASSPQEGSLNIQYF	TGTGCCAGCAGCCCCCAGGAGGGATCCCTCAACATTCAGTACTTC	NA	15	NA	TRBV28	TRBJ2-4
CASSTSEETQYF	TGTGCCAGCAGTACCTCGGAAGAGACCCAGTACTTC	NA	12	NA	TRBV6-6	TRBJ2-5
CASSWTGSYEQYF	TGCGCCAGCAGCTGGACAGGGTCCTACGAGCAGTACTTC	NA	13	TRBD1	TRBV5-1	TRBJ2-7
CASSFTGHQSYNEQFF	TGTGCCAGCTCGTTCACGGGACACCAGTCCTACAATGAGCAGTTCTTC	NA	16	NA	TRBV18	TRBJ2-1
CASRTDRVGEQYF	TGTGCCAGCAGGACGGACAGGGTCGGCGAGCAGTACTTC	NA	13	TRBD1	TRBV25-1	TRBJ2-7
CASSSQASGANVLTF	TGTGCCAGCAGTTCTCAGGCCTCTGGGGCCAACGTCCTGACTTTC	NA	15	NA	TRBV6-1	TRBJ2-6
CASRVAGGPNNEQFF	TGTGCCAGCAGGGTAGCGGGAGGGCCTAACAATGAGCAGTTCTTC	NA	15	TRBD2	TRBV27	TRBJ2-1
CASSLDYQETQYF	TGTGCCAGCAGCTTGGACTATCAAGAGACCCAGTACTTC	NA	13	NA	TRBV5-4	TRBJ2-5